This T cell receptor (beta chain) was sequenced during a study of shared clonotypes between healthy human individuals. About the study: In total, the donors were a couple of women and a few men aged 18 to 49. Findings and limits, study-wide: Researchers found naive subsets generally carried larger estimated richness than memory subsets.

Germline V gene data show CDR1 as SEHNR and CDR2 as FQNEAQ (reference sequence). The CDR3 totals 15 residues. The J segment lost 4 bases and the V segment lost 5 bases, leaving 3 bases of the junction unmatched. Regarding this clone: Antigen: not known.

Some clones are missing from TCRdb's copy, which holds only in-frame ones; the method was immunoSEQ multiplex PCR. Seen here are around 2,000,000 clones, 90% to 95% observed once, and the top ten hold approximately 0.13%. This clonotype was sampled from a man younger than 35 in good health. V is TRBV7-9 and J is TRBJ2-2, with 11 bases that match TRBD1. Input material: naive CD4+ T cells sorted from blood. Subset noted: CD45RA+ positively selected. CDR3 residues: CASSADRGLTGELFF. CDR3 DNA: TGTGCCAGCAGCGCGGACAGGGGGCTCACCGGGGAGCTGTTTTTT.